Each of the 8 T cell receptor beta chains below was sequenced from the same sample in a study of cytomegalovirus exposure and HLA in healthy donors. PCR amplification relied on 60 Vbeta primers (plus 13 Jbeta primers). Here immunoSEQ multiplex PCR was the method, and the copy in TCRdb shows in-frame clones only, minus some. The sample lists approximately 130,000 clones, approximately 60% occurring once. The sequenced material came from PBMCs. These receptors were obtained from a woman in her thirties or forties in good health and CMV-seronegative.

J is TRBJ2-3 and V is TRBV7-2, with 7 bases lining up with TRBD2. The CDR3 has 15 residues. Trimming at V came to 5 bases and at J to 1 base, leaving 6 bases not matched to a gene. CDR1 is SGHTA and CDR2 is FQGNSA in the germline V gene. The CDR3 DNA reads TGTGCCAGCAGCAGGACTAGTCTAGGCACAGATACGCAGTATTTT. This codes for CASSRTSLGTDTQYF.

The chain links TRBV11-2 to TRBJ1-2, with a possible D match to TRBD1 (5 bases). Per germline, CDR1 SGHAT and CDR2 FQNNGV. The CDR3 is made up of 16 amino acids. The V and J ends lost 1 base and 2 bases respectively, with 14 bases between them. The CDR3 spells CASSLGGLRGNYGYTF. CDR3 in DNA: TGTGCCAGCAGCTTAGGGGGCTTGAGAGGAAACTATGGCTACACCTTC.

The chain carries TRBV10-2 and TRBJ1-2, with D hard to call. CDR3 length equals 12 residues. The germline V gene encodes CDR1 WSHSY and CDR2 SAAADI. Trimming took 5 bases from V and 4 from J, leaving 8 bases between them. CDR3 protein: CASSRDSYGYTF. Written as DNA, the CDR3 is TGCGCCAGCAGTCGGGATTCCTATGGCTACACCTTC.

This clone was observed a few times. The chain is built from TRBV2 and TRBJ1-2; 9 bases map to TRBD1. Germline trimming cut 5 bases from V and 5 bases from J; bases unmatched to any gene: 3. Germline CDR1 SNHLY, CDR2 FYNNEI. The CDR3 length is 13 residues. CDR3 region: CASSTGTGYGYTF. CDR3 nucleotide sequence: TGTGCCAGCAGTACAGGGACAGGGTATGGCTACACCTTC.

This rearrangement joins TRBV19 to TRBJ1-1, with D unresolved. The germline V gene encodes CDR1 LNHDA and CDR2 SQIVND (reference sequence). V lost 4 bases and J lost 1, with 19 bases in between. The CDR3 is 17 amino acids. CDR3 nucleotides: TGTGCCAGTAGTACCTCCCAGAAAAGCGGAGCGAACACTGAAGCTTTCTTT. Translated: CASSTSQKSGANTEAFF.

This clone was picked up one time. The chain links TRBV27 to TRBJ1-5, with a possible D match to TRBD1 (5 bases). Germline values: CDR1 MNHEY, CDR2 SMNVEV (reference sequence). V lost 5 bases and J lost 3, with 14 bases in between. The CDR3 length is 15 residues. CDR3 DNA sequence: TGTGCCAGCAGTCCCGGCCAGACAGACAATCAGCCCCAGCATTTT. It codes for CASSPGQTDNQPQHF.

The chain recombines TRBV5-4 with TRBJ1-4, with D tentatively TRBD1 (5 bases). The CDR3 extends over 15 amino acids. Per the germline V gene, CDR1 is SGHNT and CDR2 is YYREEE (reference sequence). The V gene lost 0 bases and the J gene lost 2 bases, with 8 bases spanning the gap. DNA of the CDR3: TGTGCCAGCAGCTTGGGCGGGACGACTAATGAAAAACTGTTTTTT. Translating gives CASSLGGTTNEKLFF.

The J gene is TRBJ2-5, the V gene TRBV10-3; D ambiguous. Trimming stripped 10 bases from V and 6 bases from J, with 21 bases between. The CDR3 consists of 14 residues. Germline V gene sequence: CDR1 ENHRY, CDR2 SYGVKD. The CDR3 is CATAAPVARQTQYF. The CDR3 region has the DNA TGTGCCACCGCGGCCCCAGTAGCCCGGCAGACCCAGTACTTC.